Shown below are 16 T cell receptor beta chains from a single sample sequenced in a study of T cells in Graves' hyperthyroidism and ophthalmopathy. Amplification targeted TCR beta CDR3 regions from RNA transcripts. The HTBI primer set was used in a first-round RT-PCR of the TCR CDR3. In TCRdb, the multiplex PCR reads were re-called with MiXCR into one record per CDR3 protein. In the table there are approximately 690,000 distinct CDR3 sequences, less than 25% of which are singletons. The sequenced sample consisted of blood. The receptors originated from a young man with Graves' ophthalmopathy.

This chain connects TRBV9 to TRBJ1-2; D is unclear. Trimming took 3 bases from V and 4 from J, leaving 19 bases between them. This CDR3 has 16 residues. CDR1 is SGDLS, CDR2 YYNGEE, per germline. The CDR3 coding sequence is TGTGCCAGCAGCGAGCCACCCCCGAGGAAAGTCTATGGCTACACCTTC. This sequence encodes CASSEPPPRKVYGYTF.

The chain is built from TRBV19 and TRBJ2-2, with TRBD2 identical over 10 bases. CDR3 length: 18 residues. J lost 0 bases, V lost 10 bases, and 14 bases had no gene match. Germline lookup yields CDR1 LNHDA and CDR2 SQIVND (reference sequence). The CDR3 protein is CATPQLAGAVANTGELFF. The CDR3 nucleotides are TGTGCCACCCCCCAGCTAGCGGGGGCGGTCGCGAACACCGGGGAGCTGTTTTTT.

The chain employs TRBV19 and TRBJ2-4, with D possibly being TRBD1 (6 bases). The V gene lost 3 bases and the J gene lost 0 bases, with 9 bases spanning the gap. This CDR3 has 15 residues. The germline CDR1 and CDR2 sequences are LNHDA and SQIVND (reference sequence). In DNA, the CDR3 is TGTGCCAGTAGTATGTGGGGGCTAGCCAAAAACATTCAGTACTTC. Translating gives CASSMWGLAKNIQYF.

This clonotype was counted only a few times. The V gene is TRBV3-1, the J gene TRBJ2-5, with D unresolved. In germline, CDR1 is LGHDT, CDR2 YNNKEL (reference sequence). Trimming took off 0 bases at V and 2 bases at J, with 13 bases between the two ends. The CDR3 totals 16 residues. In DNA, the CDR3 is TGTGCCAGCAGCCAAGAATTTTCAGAAGAACAAGAGACCCAGTACTTC. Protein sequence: CASSQEFSEEQETQYF.

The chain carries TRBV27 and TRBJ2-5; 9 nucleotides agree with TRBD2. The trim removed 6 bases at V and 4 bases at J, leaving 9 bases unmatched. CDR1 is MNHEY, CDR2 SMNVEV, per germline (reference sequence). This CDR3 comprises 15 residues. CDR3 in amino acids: CASSLSGRWGETQYF. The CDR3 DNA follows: TGTGCCAGCAGCCTTAGCGGGAGATGGGGAGAGACCCAGTACTTC.

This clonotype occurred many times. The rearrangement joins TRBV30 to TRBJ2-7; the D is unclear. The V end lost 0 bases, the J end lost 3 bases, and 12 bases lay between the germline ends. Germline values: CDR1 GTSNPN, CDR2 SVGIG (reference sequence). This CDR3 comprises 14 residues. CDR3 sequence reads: CAWSVRLVYYEQYF. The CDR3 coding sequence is TGTGCCTGGAGTGTACGTCTCGTTTACTACGAGCAGTACTTC.

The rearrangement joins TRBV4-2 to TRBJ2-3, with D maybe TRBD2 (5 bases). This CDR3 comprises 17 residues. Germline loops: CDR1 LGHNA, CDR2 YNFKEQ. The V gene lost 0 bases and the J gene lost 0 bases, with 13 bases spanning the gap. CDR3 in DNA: TGTGCCAGCAGCCAAGATTATTTAGCGTTGAGCACAGATACGCAGTATTTT. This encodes CASSQDYLALSTDTQYF.

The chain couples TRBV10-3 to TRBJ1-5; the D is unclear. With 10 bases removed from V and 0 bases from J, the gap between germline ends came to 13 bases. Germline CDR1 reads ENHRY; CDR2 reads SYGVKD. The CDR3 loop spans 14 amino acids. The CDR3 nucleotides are TGTGCCACTCTTGACACCTATAGCAATCAGCCCCAGCATTTT. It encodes CATLDTYSNQPQHF.

The CDR3 region has the DNA TGCAGTGCTAGTAAGATCCCTAGCGGGAGACACCAAGGCGACGAGACCCAGTACTTC. Its protein product is CSASKIPSGRHQGDETQYF. This sequence joins TRBV20-1 and TRBJ2-5; TRBD2 matches 10 bases. This CDR3 contains 19 residues. V lost 3 bases, J lost 5 bases, and 21 bases stayed unmatched. In germline, CDR1 is DFQATT, CDR2 SNEGSKA (reference sequence).

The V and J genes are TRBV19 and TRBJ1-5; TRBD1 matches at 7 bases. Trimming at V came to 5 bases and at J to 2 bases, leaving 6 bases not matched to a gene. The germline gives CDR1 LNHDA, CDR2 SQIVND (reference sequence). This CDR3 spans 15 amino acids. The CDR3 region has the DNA TGTGCCAGTAGTTCCCGACAGGGTGGCAATCAGCCCCAGCATTTT. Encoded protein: CASSSRQGGNQPQHF.

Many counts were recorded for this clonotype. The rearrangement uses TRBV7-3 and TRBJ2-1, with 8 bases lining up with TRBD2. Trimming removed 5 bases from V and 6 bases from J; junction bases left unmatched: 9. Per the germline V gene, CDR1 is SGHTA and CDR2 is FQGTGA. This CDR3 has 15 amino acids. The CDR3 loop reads CASSPSSGSINEQFF. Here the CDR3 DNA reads TGTGCCAGCAGCCCCTCGAGCGGGAGCATCAATGAGCAGTTCTTC.

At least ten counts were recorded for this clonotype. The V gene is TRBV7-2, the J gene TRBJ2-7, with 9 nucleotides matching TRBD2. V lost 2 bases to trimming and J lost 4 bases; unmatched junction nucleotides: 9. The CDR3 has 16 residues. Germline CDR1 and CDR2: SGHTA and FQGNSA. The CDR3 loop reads CASSLRASGEIYEQYF. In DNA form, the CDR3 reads TGTGCCAGCAGCTTAAGGGCTAGCGGGGAGATTTACGAGCAGTACTTC.

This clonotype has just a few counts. The CDR3 bases are TGTGCTAGTGGTTTTATCTTCTCGGAGTCCTACAATGAGCAGTTCTTC. Protein: CASGFIFSESYNEQFF. This chain joins TRBV12-5 and TRBJ2-1; D uncertain. CDR1 is LGHNT, CDR2 FRNRAP, per germline. The CDR3 extends over 16 amino acids. V lost 3 bases to trimming and J lost 1 base, with 13 bases between them. Filled out from reference TRBV12-5 and TRBJ2-1, the complete variable domain reads DARVTQTPRHKVTEMGQEVTMRCQPILGHNTVFWYRQTMMQGLELLAYFRNRAPLDDSGMPKDRFSAEMPDATLATLKIQPSEPRDSAVYFCASGFIFSESYNEQFFGPGTRLTVL.

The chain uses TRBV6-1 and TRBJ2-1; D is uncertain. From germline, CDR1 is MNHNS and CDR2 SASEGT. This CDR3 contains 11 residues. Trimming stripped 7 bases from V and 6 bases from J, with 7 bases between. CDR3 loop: CASIGVNEQFF. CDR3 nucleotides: TGTGCCAGCATTGGAGTCAATGAGCAGTTCTTC.

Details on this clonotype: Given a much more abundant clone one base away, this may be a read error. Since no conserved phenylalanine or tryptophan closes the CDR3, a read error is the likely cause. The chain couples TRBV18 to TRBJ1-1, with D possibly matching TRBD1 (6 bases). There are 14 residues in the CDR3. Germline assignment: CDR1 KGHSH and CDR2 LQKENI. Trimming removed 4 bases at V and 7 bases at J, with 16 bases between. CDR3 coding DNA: TGTGCCAGCTCACTACCTGAGGGGGGCAATGAAGCTTTCCTT. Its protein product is CASSLPEGGNEAFL.

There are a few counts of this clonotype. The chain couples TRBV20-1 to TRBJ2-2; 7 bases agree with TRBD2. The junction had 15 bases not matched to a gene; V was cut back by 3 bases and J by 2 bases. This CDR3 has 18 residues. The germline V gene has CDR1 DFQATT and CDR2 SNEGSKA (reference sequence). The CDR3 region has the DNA TGCAGTGCTAGGGGGGAGGGTGGGCTAGCGGTCAACACCGGGGAGCTGTTTTTT. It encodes CSARGEGGLAVNTGELFF.